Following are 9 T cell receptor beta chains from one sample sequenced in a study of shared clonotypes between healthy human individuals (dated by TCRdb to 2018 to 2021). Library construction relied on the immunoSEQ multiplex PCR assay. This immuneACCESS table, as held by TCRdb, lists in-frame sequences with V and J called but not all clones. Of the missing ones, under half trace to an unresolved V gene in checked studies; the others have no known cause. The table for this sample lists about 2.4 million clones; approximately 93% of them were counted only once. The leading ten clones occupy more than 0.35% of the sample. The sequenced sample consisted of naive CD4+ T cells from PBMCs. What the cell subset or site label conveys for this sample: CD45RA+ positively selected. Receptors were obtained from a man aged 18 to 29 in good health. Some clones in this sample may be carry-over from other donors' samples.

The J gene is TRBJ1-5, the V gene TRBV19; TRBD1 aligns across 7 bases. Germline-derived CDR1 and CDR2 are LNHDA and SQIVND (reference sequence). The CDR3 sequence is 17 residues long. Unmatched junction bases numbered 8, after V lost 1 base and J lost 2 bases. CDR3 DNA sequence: TGTGCCAGTAGTATAGTCAAGGGGGCGTGGGGCAATCAGCCCCAGCATTTT. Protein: CASSIVKGAWGNQPQHF.

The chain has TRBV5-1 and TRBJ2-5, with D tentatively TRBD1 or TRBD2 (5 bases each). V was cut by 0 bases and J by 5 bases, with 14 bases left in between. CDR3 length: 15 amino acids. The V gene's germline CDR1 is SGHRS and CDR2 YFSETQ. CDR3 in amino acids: CASSLVVEGQETQYF. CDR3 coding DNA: TGCGCCAGCAGCTTGGTTGTTGAGGGGCAGGAGACCCAGTACTTC.

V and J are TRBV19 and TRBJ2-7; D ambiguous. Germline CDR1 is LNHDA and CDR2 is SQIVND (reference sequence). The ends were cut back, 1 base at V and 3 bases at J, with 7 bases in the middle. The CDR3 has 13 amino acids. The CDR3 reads CASSIGHNYEQYF. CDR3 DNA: TGTGCCAGTAGTATAGGTCACAACTACGAGCAGTACTTC. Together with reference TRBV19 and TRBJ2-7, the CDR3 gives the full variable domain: DGGITQSPKYLFRKEGQNVTLSCEQNLNHDAMYWYRQDPGQGLRLIYYSQIVNDFQKGDIAEGYSVSREKKESFPLTVTSAQKNPTAFYLCASSIGHNYEQYFGPGTRLTVT.

CDR3 protein: CASTLDPISGGLRNEQFF. The CDR3 coding sequence is TGTGCCAGCACCTTGGATCCCATTAGCGGAGGTCTTCGCAATGAGCAGTTCTTC. The chain combines TRBV2 with TRBJ2-1, with D possibly TRBD2 on 6 matching bases. V was pared by 7 bases and J by 6 bases, with 28 bases between. CDR1 is SNHLY and CDR2 is FYNNEI in the germline V gene. The CDR3 consists of 18 residues.

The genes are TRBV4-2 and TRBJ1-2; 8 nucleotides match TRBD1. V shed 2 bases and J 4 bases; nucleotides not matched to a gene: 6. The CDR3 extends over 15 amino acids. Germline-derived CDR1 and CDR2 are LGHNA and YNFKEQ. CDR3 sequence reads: CASSQQGAKGYGYTF. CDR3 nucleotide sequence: TGTGCCAGCAGCCAACAGGGGGCTAAGGGCTATGGCTACACCTTC.

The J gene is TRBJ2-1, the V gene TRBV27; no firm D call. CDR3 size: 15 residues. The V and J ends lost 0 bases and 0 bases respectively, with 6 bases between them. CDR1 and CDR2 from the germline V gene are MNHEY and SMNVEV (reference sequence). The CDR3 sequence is CASSLSFHSYNEQFF. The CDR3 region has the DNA TGTGCCAGCAGTTTATCGTTCCACTCCTACAATGAGCAGTTCTTC.

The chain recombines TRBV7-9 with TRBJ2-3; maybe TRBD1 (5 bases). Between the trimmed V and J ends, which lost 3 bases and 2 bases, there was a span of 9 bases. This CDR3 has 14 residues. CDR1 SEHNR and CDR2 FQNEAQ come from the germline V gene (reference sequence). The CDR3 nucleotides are TGTGCCAGCAGCTTCACAGGATACACAGATACGCAGTATTTT. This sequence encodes CASSFTGYTDTQYF.

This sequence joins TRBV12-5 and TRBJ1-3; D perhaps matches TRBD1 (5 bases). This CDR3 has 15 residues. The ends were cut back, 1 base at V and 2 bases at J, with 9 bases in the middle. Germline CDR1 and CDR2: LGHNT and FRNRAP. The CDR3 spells CASGLGDSPGNTIYF. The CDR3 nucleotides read TGTGCTAGTGGTTTGGGTGACAGCCCTGGAAACACCATATATTTT.

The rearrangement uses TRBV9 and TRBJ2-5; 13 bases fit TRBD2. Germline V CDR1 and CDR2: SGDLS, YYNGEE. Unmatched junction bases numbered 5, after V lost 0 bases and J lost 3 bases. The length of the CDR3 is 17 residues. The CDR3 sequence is CASSVGGTSGTEETQYF. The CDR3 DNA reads TGTGCCAGCAGCGTAGGGGGGACTAGCGGGACCGAAGAGACCCAGTACTTC.